These T cell receptor beta chains were read from a single sample in a study of blood T cell repertoires in COVID-19. Sequencing used immunoSEQ multiplex PCR; TCRdb keeps in-frame clones, though not all of them. The table lists about 200,000 clones, 84% of them singletons. The source material was peripheral blood. All receptors derive from a human donor in a cohort sampled during active COVID-19. CDR3s include the opening cysteine and the closing phenylalanine or tryptophan. The D gene is left open where the match is weak. For some rows the clone size is stated as once, few or many, or as a class when expanded; others skip it.

j_call,clone_size,v_call,d_call,cdr3_aa,cdr3_nt
TRBJ2-7,.,TRBV28,.,CASILDRRSYEQYF,TGTGCCAGCATCCTCGACAGACGGTCCTACGAGCAGTACTTC
TRBJ2-2,.,TRBV4-2,.,CASSQDVRSNTGELFF,TGTGCCAGCAGCCAAGATGTCCGGTCGAACACCGGGGAGCTGTTTTTT
TRBJ2-1,.,TRBV4-2,TRBD1,CASSDRDRGRNEQFF,TGTGCCAGCAGCGACCGGGACAGGGGTCGAAATGAGCAGTTCTTC
TRBJ1-3,few,TRBV2,.,CASSGQVRHSSGNTIYF,TGTGCCAGCAGTGGACAGGTCCGACATAGCTCTGGAAACACCATATATTTT
TRBJ2-4,.,TRBV19,TRBD1,CASSHNGQGSIQYF,TGTGCCAGTAGTCACAATGGACAGGGATCCATTCAGTACTTC
TRBJ2-7,.,TRBV19,.,CASSIDGFTIYEQYF,TGTGCCAGTAGTATAGACGGGTTTACTATCTACGAGCAGTACTTC
TRBJ1-6,.,TRBV5-6,TRBD1,CASSLTGGGYNSPLHF,TGTGCCAGCAGCTTAACAGGGGGCGGCTATAATTCACCCCTCCACTTT
TRBJ1-2,.,TRBV14,.,CASSPGVNYGYTF,TGTGCCAGCAGCCCGGGGGTTAACTATGGCTACACCTTC
TRBJ1-4,.,TRBV28,.,CASSFGWEGIREKLFF,TGTGCCAGCAGTTTCGGATGGGAGGGCATAAGGGAAAAACTGTTTTTT
TRBJ2-5,.,TRBV6-2/TRBV6-3,TRBD2,CASSLSGRGETQYF,TGTGCCAGCAGCCTGAGCGGGAGAGGAGAGACCCAGTACTTC
TRBJ2-2,.,TRBV5-1,.,CASSLPGANTGELFF,TGCGCCAGCAGCTTACCAGGGGCCAACACCGGGGAGCTGTTTTTT
TRBJ2-1,.,TRBV6-6,.,CASSYSSSIMDNEQFF,TGTGCCAGCAGTTACTCGAGTAGTATTATGGACAATGAGCAGTTCTTC
TRBJ2-6,.,TRBV11-2,.,CASSSYQGSGANVLTF,TGTGCCAGCAGCTCATACCAGGGCTCTGGGGCCAACGTCCTGACTTTC
TRBJ2-7,.,TRBV28,.,CASSARFSYEQYF,TGTGCCAGCAGTGCCAGGTTCTCCTACGAGCAGTACTTC
TRBJ1-5,.,TRBV19,.,CASSDRTRDQPQHF,TGTGCCAGTAGTGACCGGACGAGGGATCAGCCCCAGCATTTT
TRBJ1-5,.,TRBV2,TRBD1,CASRANLGDSSNQPQHF,TGTGCCAGCAGGGCAAACCTCGGGGACAGTAGCAATCAGCCCCAGCATTTT
TRBJ2-7,few,TRBV7-9,TRBD1,CASSLYRGEFYEQYF,TGTGCCAGCAGCTTATACAGGGGCGAATTTTACGAGCAGTACTTC
TRBJ1-6,.,TRBV3-1/TRBV3-2,.,CASSQGQLNSPLHF,TGTGCCAGCAGCCAAGGACAGTTAAATTCACCCCTCCACTTT
TRBJ2-1,.,TRBV28,TRBD1,CASSPPWTGWLNEQFF,TGTGCCAGCAGTCCCCCGTGGACAGGGTGGTTGAATGAGCAGTTCTTC
TRBJ2-7,.,TRBV6-2/TRBV6-3,TRBD2,CASSYGGSGGRNYEQYF,TGTGCCAGCAGTTACGGAGGCTCGGGAGGGCGAAACTACGAGCAGTACTTC
TRBJ1-1,.,TRBV7-9,.,CASSRRTAGAGEAFF,TGTGCCAGCAGCCGAAGGACCGCGGGGGCTGGTGAAGCTTTCTTT
TRBJ1-3,.,TRBV4-1,.,CASSQDGRSSGNTIYF,TGCGCCAGCAGCCAAGATGGCAGGTCCTCTGGAAACACCATATATTTT
TRBJ2-1,.,TRBV15,.,CATSRDTGRLYNEQFF,TGTGCCACCAGCAGGGACACAGGTCGACTCTACAATGAGCAGTTCTTC